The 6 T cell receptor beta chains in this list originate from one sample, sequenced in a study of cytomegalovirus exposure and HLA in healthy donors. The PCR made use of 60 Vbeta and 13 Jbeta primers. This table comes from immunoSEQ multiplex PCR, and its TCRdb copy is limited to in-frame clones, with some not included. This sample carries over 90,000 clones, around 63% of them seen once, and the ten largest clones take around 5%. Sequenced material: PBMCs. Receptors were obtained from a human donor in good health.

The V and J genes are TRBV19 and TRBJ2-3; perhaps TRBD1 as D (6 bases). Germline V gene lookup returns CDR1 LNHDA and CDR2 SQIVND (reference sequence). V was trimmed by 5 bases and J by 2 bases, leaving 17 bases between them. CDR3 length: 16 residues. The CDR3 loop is CASSSRQAIDTDTQYF. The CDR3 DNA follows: TGTGCCAGTAGTTCCAGACAGGCTATCGACACAGATACGCAGTATTTT.

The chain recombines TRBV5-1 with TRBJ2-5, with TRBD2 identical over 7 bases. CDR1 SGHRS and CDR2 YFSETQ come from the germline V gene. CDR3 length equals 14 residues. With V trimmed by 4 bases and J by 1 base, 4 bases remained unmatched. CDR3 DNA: TGCGCCAGCAGCACGCGGGGGTTCCAAGAGACCCAGTACTTC. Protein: CASSTRGFQETQYF.

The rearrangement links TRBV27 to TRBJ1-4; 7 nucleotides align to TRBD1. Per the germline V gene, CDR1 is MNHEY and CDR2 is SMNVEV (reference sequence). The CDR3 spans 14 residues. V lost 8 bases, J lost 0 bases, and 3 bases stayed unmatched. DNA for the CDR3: TGTGCCAGCGGGACAGCAGCAACTAATGAAAAACTGTTTTTT. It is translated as CASGTAATNEKLFF.

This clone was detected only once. The CDR3 coding sequence is TGTGCCAGCAGTGAACCCCGACAGGCTCGGTATGGCTACACCTTC. This encodes CASSEPRQARYGYTF. V and J are TRBV6-1 and TRBJ1-2; tentative D call: TRBD1 (6 bases). Deletions cut 2 bases from V and 5 bases from J, with 15 bases between. Germline values: CDR1 MNHNS, CDR2 SASEGT. This CDR3 contains 15 residues.

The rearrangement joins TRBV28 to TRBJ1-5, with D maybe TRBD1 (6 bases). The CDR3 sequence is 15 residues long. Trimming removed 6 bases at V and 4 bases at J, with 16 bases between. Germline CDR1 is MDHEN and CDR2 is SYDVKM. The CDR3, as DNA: TGTGCCAGCAGGAACCAGGGGAATGGGAATCAGCCCCAGCATTTT. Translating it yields CASRNQGNGNQPQHF.

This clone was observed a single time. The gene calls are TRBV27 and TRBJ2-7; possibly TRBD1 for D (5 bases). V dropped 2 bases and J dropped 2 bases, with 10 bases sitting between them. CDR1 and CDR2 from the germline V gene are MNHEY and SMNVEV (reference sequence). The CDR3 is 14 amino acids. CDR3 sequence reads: CASSLQGRTYEQYF. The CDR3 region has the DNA TGTGCCAGCAGTTTACAGGGCCGCACCTACGAGCAGTACTTC.